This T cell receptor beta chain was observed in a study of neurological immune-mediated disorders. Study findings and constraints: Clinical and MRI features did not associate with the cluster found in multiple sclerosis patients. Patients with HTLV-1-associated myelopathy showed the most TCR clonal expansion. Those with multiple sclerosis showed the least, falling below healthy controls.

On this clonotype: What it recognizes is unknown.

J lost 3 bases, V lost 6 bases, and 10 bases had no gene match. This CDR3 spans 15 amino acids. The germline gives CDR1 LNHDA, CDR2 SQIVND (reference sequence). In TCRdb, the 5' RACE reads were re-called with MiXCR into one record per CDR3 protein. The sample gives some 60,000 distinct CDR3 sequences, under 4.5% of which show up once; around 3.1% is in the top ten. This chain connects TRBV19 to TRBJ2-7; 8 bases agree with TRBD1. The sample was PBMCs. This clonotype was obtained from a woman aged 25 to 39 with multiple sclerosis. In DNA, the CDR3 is TGTGCCAGTAGCCTGACAGGGGCTGATAGCTACGAGCAGTACTTC. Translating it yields CASSLTGADSYEQYF. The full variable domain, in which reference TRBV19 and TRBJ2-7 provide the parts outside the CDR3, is DGGITQSPKYLFRKEGQNVTLSCEQNLNHDAMYWYRQDPGQGLRLIYYSQIVNDFQKGDIAEGYSVSREKKESFPLTVTSAQKNPTAFYLCASSLTGADSYEQYFGPGTRLTVT.